The clone carrying this T cell receptor (beta chain) was detected a few times. The antigen is unknown. TCRdb independently ran MiXCR on the RT-PCR reads; one entry per CDR3 protein. The sample yields around 300,000 distinct CDR3 sequences, 20% to 25% seen once. This sample is drawn from a study of response to subunit inactivated influenza vaccine. Trimming took 3 bases from V and 9 from J, leaving 9 bases between them. The germline gives CDR1 MNHNS, CDR2 SASEGT. The CDR3 has 13 residues. Study conclusions and caveats: Few additional T cells are recruited per seasonal influenza vaccination, authors suggested.

Sequenced material: PBMCs from blood, taken 21 months after vaccination. The sequence was collected from a man aged 50 to 69 who received an inactivated influenza vaccine. The genes are TRBV6-1 and TRBJ1-6; tentatively, D is TRBD1 (6 bases). CDR3 DNA: TGTGCCAGCAGTGAGGCAGGGGTTTCACCCCTCCACTTT. Translation gives CASSEAGVSPLHF.